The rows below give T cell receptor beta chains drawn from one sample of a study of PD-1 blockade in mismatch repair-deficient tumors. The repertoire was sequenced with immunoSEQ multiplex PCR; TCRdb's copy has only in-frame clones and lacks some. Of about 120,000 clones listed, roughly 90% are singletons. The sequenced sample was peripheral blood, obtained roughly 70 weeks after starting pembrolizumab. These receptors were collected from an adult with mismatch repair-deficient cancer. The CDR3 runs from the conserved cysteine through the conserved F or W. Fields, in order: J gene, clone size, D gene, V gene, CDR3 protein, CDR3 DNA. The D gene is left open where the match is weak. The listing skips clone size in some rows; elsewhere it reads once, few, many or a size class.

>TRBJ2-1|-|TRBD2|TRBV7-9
CATLTSASSNNYNEQFF
TGTGCCACACTGACTAGCGCGAGCTCAAATAACTACAATGAGCAGTTCTTC
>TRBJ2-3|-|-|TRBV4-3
CASSQVWGDTQYF
TGCGCCAGCAGCCAAGTATGGGGAGATACGCAGTATTTT
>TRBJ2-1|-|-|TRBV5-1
CASSLAQLAHNEQFF
TGCGCCAGCAGCTTGGCGCAGCTGGCCCACAATGAGCAGTTCTTC
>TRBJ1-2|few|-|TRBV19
CASSIPGEVPNYGYTF
TGTGCCAGTAGTATCCCCGGAGAGGTCCCTAACTATGGCTACACCTTC
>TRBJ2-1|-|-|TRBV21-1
CASSQKMPLAGGVNEQFF
TGTGCCAGCAGCCAAAAGATGCCACTAGCGGGAGGGGTAAATGAGCAGTTCTTC
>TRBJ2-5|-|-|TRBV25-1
CASSDVDPSSQYF
TGTGCCAGCAGTGATGTGGACCCCTCATCCCAGTACTTC
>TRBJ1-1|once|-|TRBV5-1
CASSLGGGTEAFF
TGCGCCAGCAGCTTGGGGGGAGGGACTGAAGCTTTCTTT
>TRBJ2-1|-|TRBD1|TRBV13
CASSLRDSGTYNEQFF
TGTGCCAGCAGCTTAAGGGACAGCGGCACTTACAATGAGCAGTTCTTC
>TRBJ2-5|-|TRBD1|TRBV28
CASSFGTTLRTGERETQYF
TGTGCCAGCAGTTTCGGAACAACCCTACGGACAGGGGAGAGGGAGACCCAGTACTTC
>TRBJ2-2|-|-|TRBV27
CASSLGTATGELFF
TGTGCCAGCAGTTTGGGCACGGCCACCGGGGAGCTGTTTTTT
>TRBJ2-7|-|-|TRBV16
CASSRGMGHSYEQYF
TGTGCCAGCAGCCGAGGGATGGGCCACTCCTACGAGCAGTACTTC
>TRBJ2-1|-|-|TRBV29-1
CSAGLREQFF
TGCAGCGCTGGGCTACGTGAGCAGTTCTTC
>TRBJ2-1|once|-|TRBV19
CASSNSLTYNEQFF
TGTGCCAGTAGTAACTCTCTTACTTACAATGAGCAGTTCTTC
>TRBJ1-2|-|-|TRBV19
CASISGRRWDGYTF
TGTGCCAGTATCTCGGGACGGCGCTGGGATGGCTACACCTTC
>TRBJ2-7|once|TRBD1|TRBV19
CASSLRDRPAYEQYF
TGTGCCAGTAGTCTGAGGGACAGGCCAGCCTACGAGCAGTACTTC
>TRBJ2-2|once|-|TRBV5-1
CASSNLQVSGELFF
TGCGCCAGCAGCAATTTACAGGTTTCAGGGGAGCTGTTTTTT
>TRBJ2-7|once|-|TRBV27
CASSFMSGPYEQYF
TGTGCCAGCAGTTTTATGAGCGGCCCCTACGAGCAGTACTTC
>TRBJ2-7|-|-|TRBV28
CASSFSPAPYEQYF
TGTGCCAGCAGTTTCTCCCCCGCTCCCTACGAGCAGTACTTC
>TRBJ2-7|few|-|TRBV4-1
CASSPQDQYHEQYF
TGCGCCAGCAGCCCTCAAGACCAGTACCACGAGCAGTACTTC
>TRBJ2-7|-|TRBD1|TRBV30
CAWNRGITSYEQYF
TGTGCCTGGAACAGGGGAATCACTAGCTACGAGCAGTACTTC
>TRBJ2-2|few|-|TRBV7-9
CASSLAGPGELFF
TGTGCCAGCAGCTTAGCTGGCCCCGGGGAGCTGTTTTTT
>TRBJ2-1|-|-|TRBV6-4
CASSDSDRNEQFF
TGTGCCAGCAGTGACTCGGATCGGAATGAGCAGTTCTTC
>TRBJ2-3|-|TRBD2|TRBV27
CASTGLKADTQYF
TGTGCCAGCACGGGACTAAAAGCAGATACGCAGTATTTT
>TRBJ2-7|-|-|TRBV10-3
CAIRVGAGNEQYF
TGTGCCATCAGGGTGGGGGCTGGAAACGAGCAGTACTTC
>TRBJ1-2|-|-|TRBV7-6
CASSLEDGFNYGYTF
TGTGCCAGCAGCTTGGAGGACGGATTTAACTATGGCTACACCTTC